These T cell receptor beta chains were read from a single sample in a study of T cell responses to AZD1222 COVID-19 vaccine. Produced via immunoSEQ multiplex PCR; TCRdb's table is partial and in-frame only. Altogether approximately 140,000 clones are present, 90% being singletons, with the ten largest covering about 3.4%. The sample here was peripheral blood, taken on day 0 of AZD1222 vaccination. The source is an adult in good health. The CDR3 runs from the conserved cysteine through the conserved F or W. A D gene is named only where the DNA matches it firmly. Rows give clone size only sometimes, using once, few, many, or a class for an expanded clone.

j_call: TRBJ1-2; v_call: TRBV2; d_call: TRBD1; clone_size: NA; cdr3_nt: TGTGCCAGCAGTGTGGACAGGGGAGGGGGCTACACCTTC; cdr3_aa: CASSVDRGGGYTF
j_call: TRBJ2-2; v_call: TRBV18; d_call: NA; clone_size: NA; cdr3_nt: TGTGCCAGCTCACCGGGGACCCAGAACACCGGGGAGCTGTTTTTT; cdr3_aa: CASSPGTQNTGELFF
j_call: TRBJ2-1; v_call: TRBV3-1/TRBV3-2; d_call: NA; clone_size: NA; cdr3_nt: TGTGCCAGCAGCCAAGAGGGAGCCACGAGCTCCTACAATGAGCAGTTCTTC; cdr3_aa: CASSQEGATSSYNEQFF
j_call: TRBJ2-3; v_call: TRBV5-8; d_call: NA; clone_size: NA; cdr3_nt: TGTGCCAGCACGGCCCGAGAATTCACAGATACGCAGTATTTT; cdr3_aa: CASTAREFTDTQYF
j_call: TRBJ2-1; v_call: TRBV12-3/TRBV12-4; d_call: NA; clone_size: once; cdr3_nt: TGTGCCAGCAGTTTTACCTACTACAATGAGCAGTTCTTC; cdr3_aa: CASSFTYYNEQFF
j_call: TRBJ1-6; v_call: TRBV19; d_call: NA; clone_size: NA; cdr3_nt: TGTGCCAGTAAGTTCCTACGGGGAGGCTCACCCCTCCACTTT; cdr3_aa: CASKFLRGGSPLHF
j_call: TRBJ2-1; v_call: TRBV6-2/TRBV6-3; d_call: TRBD1; clone_size: once; cdr3_nt: TGTGCCAGCAGTAAACTACCAGGGACAGGCTACAATGAGCAGTTCTTC; cdr3_aa: CASSKLPGTGYNEQFF
j_call: TRBJ1-1; v_call: TRBV15; d_call: NA; clone_size: NA; cdr3_nt: TGTGCCAGTACCCGGGACATGAACACTGAAGCTTTCTTT; cdr3_aa: CASTRDMNTEAFF
j_call: TRBJ1-1; v_call: TRBV30; d_call: NA; clone_size: once; cdr3_nt: TGTGCCTGGAGTCCCCCACGGACACGTTCGATGAACACTGAAGCTTTCTTT; cdr3_aa: CAWSPPRTRSMNTEAFF
j_call: TRBJ1-2; v_call: TRBV10-3; d_call: NA; clone_size: NA; cdr3_nt: TGTGCCATCAGTGAGGAGGGCAGAAGCTATGGCTACACCTTC; cdr3_aa: CAISEEGRSYGYTF
j_call: TRBJ2-5; v_call: TRBV6-5; d_call: NA; clone_size: few; cdr3_nt: TGTGCCAGCAGCTTACTTGGAGGGGAGACCCAGTACTTC; cdr3_aa: CASSLLGGETQYF